Each of the 5 T cell receptor beta chains below was sequenced from the same sample in a study of blood T cell repertoires in COVID-19. Measured with immunoSEQ multiplex PCR; TCRdb has only the in-frame clones, and not every one. The sample lists 150,000 to 200,000 clones; 80% to 90% were seen once. The sample consisted of peripheral blood. The origin of the receptors is a woman of 80 years or more with COVID-19, enrolled during active disease.

The chain carries TRBV5-1 and TRBJ1-1; 9 bases are a match to TRBD1. V dropped 4 bases and J dropped 1; count of bases not matched to a gene: 5. This CDR3 comprises 15 residues. Germline loops: CDR1 SGHRS, CDR2 YFSETQ. The CDR3 sequence: CASSSRTGENTEAFF. In DNA form, the CDR3 reads TGCGCCAGCAGCAGTCGGACAGGGGAGAACACTGAAGCTTTCTTT.

This rearrangement joins TRBV6-5 to TRBJ1-6, with unresolved D. This CDR3 has 14 amino acids. Germline lookup yields CDR1 MNHEY and CDR2 SVGAGI. The ends were cut back, 6 bases at V and 4 bases at J, with 10 bases in the middle. The CDR3 is CASSPTSYNSPLHF. The CDR3 DNA sequence: TGTGCCAGCAGCCCGACATCTTATAATTCACCCCTCCACTTT.

For this clone: Other DNA sequences in the sample encode the same CDR3. This chain uses TRBV12-5 with TRBJ2-7; 9 bases line up with TRBD1. The CDR3 loop spans 15 amino acids. Germline V lookup: CDR1 LGHNT, CDR2 FRNRAP. V gave up 7 bases and J gave up 1 base; unmatched junction bases: 8. CDR3 nucleotides: TGTGCTAGTGAAGGGACAGGGAGTTATTCCTACGAGCAGTACTTC. It is translated as CASEGTGSYSYEQYF.

In its sample, this clone was seen once. This chain uses TRBV28 with TRBJ1-5; D ambiguous. The ends were cut back, 2 bases at V and 9 bases at J, with 8 bases in the middle. Germline V lookup: CDR1 MDHEN, CDR2 SYDVKM. This CDR3 is built from 12 residues. The CDR3 DNA sequence: TGTGCCAGCAGTTTAACCCGCAGGCCCCAGCATTTT. Protein: CASSLTRRPQHF. The full variable domain, completed using reference TRBV28 and TRBJ1-5, is DVKVTQSSRYLVKRTGEKVFLECVQDMDHENMFWYRQDPGLGLRLIYFSYDVKMKEKGDIPEGYSVSREKKERFSLILESASTNQTSMYLCASSLTRRPQHFGDGTRLSIL.

V gene TRBV7-8 combines with J gene TRBJ2-1; the D is unclear. Per the germline V gene, CDR1 is SGHVS and CDR2 is FQNEAQ. This CDR3 has 13 residues. V dropped 5 bases and J dropped 8 bases, with 13 bases sitting between them. The CDR3 DNA reads as TGTGCCAGCAGCAGATCCCAAACGGATGAGCAGTTCTTC. This codes for CASSRSQTDEQFF.